This T cell receptor (beta chain) was recovered during a study of Ad26.COV2.S vaccination and SARS-CoV-2 variants. Study details: Into the muscle, Ad26.COV2.S was dosed once or twice, 56 days apart. Overall study findings and caveats: Vaccinees displayed broader spike-specific TCR repertoires than placebo recipients. Vaccine and placebo groups showed comparable non-spike TCR breadth. The TCR breadth and depth analyses may have produced an underestimate of total T cell responses.

Germline assignment: CDR1 MNHEY and CDR2 SVGAGI. Trimming removed 6 bases from V and 11 bases from J, with 17 bases in between. CDR3 length: 13 amino acids. To note about this clone: Its antigen is unidentified.

The assay was immunoSEQ multiplex PCR, and TCRdb's table has in-frame clones only and misses some. Of about 400,000 clones listed, around nine tenths are singletons. Treatment indicated: roughly 19 received Ad26.COV2.S at low or high dose, single or two shots; roughly five received placebo; per-sample allocation not given. It was on day 63 after the first vaccine or placebo injection that samples were taken. This sequence originates from a person between 18 and 65 years old who received the Ad26.COV2.S COVID-19 vaccine or a placebo. The rearrangement joins TRBV6-5 to TRBJ1-5; D remains unclear. Sequencing used peripheral blood, obtained in a trial of Ad26.COV2.S vaccine versus placebo. The CDR3 here is CASRRSIQSAQHF. The CDR3 nucleotides read TGTGCCAGCAGACGCAGTATTCAAAGCGCCCAGCATTTT.